This TCR beta chain is drawn from a study of post-analysis software for immune sequencing data. Every TCR beta cDNA library bore unique molecular identifiers. MiXCR, run by TCRdb on the PCR reads, gives a single entry per CDR3 protein. The sample yields a few hundred thousand distinct CDR3 sequences, roughly 35% seen once. The CDR3 extends over 11 amino acids. CDR1 MNHEY and CDR2 SVGEGT come from the germline V gene. The junction had 2 bases not matched to a gene; V was cut back by 7 bases and J by 6 bases. General observations from the study: Among five TRBV segments more frequent in patients than controls were TRBV5-6, TRBV5-1 and TRBV20-1.

This clonotype appeared a few times. What it binds is not known. The origin of this receptor is a girl under 18 with multiple sclerosis. The source material was blood. V and J are TRBV6-2 or TRBV6-3 and TRBJ1-2, with 7 bases aligning to TRBD1. CDR3 in amino acids: CASMTGHGYTF. The CDR3 coding sequence is TGTGCCAGCATGACAGGGCATGGCTACACCTTC.